This entry describes one TCR beta chain. Method: immunoSEQ multiplex PCR; TCRdb's copy keeps in-frame clones and lacks some. The profile shows about 300,000 clones, less than 85% of them singletons. The data are from a study of blood T cell repertoires in COVID-19. The wider study: Sites across the United States, Italy and Spain contributed samples from acute and convalescent COVID-19.

Seattle patients were enrolled while actively infected and followed longitudinally. Losses at the gene ends were 0 bases for V and 7 bases for J; bases not matched to a gene: 15. The germline CDR1 and CDR2 sequences are SGHNT and YYREEE (reference sequence). CDR3 length: 17 residues. This receptor was identified in a human donor with COVID-19, enrolled during active disease. The donor label of this sample is uncertain. J is TRBJ1-1 and V is TRBV5-4; 7 positions match TRBD1. Sequenced material: peripheral blood. The CDR3 loop is CASSLDSSGGTQDEAFF. Written as DNA, the CDR3 is TGTGCCAGCAGCTTGGACTCGTCAGGGGGGACCCAAGATGAAGCTTTCTTT. Supplemented by reference TRBV5-4 and TRBJ1-1, the full variable domain reads ETGVTQSPTHLIKTRGQQVTLRCSSQSGHNTVSWYQQALGQGPQFIFQYYREEENGRGNFPPRFSGLQFPNYSSELNVNALELDDSALYLCASSLDSSGGTQDEAFFGQGTRLTVV.